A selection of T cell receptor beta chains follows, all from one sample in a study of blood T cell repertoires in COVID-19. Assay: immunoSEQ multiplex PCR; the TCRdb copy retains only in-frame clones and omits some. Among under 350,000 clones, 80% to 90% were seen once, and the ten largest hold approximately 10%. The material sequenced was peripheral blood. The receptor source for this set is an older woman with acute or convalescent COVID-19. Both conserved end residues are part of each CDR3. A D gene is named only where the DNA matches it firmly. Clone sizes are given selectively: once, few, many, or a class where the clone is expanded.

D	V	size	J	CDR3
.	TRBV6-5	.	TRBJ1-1	CATRGNLYAEAFF
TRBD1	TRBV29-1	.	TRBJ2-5	CSVARTGGVETQYF
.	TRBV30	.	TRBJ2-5	CAWSRGLLETQYF
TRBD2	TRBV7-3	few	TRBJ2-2	CASSWTGGAGELFF
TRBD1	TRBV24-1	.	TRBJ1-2	CATEDRGGDGYTF
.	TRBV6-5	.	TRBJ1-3	CASRPRGYGNTIYF
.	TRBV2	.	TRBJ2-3	CASSVGLASDTQYF
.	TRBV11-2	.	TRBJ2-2	CASSFTGPGELFF
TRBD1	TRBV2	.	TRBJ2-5	CASSGRTGVVLETQYF
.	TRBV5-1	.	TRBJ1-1	CASSLIWGSNTEAFF
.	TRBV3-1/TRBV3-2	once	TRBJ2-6	CASSHWGASGANVLTF
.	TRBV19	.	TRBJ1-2	CASSMRGGYGYTF
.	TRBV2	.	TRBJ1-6	CASSEGSNSPLHF
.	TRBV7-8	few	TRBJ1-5	CASSSSPPAGNNQPQHF
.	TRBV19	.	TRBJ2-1	CASSIGGDSVYEQFF
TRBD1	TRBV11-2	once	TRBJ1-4	CASSGQGREKLFF
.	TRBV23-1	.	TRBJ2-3	CASSTENLYPTQYF
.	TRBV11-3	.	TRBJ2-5	CASSGGGETQYF
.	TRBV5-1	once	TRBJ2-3	CASSSSGTGGDTQYF
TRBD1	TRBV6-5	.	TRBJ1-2	CASKGAGTAYGYTF
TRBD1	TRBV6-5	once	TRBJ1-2	CASTVSEGQGHGYTF
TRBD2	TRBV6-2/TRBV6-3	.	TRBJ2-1	CASSYGSGRGNEQFF